Shown below are 27 T cell receptor beta chains from a single sample sequenced in a study of siplizumab effects on memory and regulatory T cells. TCRdb keeps only in-frame clones here, not all; method: immunoSEQ multiplex PCR. The profile covers 50,000 to 55,000 clones, with over 85% appearing a single time and 17% taken by the ten largest. Sample: CD8+ T cells sorted from blood. The receptors stem from a human donor in good health.

The CDR3 here is CASSLIFGSEKLFF. CDR3 sequence (DNA): TGTGCCAGCAGTTTAATTTTTGGGAGTGAAAAACTGTTTTTT. The chain links TRBV27 to TRBJ1-4; unclear D gene. The V gene's germline CDR1 is MNHEY and CDR2 SMNVEV (reference sequence). V lost 2 bases to trimming and J lost 7 bases, with 11 bases between them. This CDR3 spans 14 amino acids.

The chain recombines TRBV9 with TRBJ2-3; 7 positions match TRBD2. V lost 0 bases and J lost 1; bases outside the gene matches: 2. CDR1 and CDR2 (germline): SGDLS, YYNGEE. This CDR3 has 15 residues. CDR3 sequence reads: CASSVESGGTDTQYF. The CDR3, as DNA: TGTGCCAGCAGCGTAGAGAGCGGGGGCACAGATACGCAGTATTTT.

This chain joins TRBV29-1 and TRBJ2-7, with 7 bases identical to TRBD1. Per the germline V gene, CDR1 is SQVTM and CDR2 is ANQGSEA. This CDR3 spans 13 amino acids. V was pared by 6 bases and J by 2 bases, with 7 bases of the junction left unmatched. The CDR3 loop reads CSVQGQLTYEQYF. The CDR3, as DNA: TGCAGCGTCCAGGGACAGCTCACCTACGAGCAGTACTTC.

This rearrangement joins TRBV6-1 to TRBJ1-1; perhaps TRBD1 as D (5 bases). The CDR3 spans 17 residues. V lost 2 bases and J lost 1, with 17 bases in between. Germline CDR1 is MNHNS and CDR2 is SASEGT. The CDR3: CASSEFMWGSGNTEAFF. The CDR3, as DNA: TGTGCCAGCAGTGAATTCATGTGGGGGTCGGGGAACACTGAAGCTTTCTTT.

J is TRBJ2-7 and V is TRBV29-1; the D gene is possibly TRBD1 (7 bases). V lost 4 bases and J 3 bases, leaving 16 bases between the germline ends. The germline V gene has CDR1 SQVTM and CDR2 ANQGSEA. The CDR3 runs 14 residues. CDR3 amino acids: CSVVGGTEFYEQYF. Here the CDR3 DNA reads TGCAGCGTTGTAGGGGGGACAGAGTTCTACGAGCAGTACTTC.

This clone was counted a single time. Here the CDR3 reads CASSQFNTGTSYEQYF. The CDR3 DNA is TGTGCCAGCAGCCAATTCAACACCGGGACTTCATACGAGCAGTACTTC. The chain couples TRBV16 to TRBJ2-7; tentative D call: TRBD2 (6 bases). Trimming shortened V by 1 base and J by 4 bases, and 17 bases separated the two germline ends. The CDR3 is made up of 16 amino acids. Looked up from germline, CDR1 is KGHSY and CDR2 is FQNENV.

The chain joins TRBV19 to TRBJ2-1, with a possible D match to TRBD1 (7 bases). With 1 base removed from V and 8 bases from J, the gap between germline ends came to 12 bases. Germline loops: CDR1 LNHDA, CDR2 SQIVND (reference sequence). This CDR3 region has 14 residues. Written as DNA, the CDR3 is TGTGCCAGTAGTATAGTCCAGGGGGAGGATGAGCAGTTCTTC. Amino acids: CASSIVQGEDEQFF.

The chain is built from TRBV27 and TRBJ1-5; 8 bases agree with TRBD1. From germline, CDR1 is MNHEY and CDR2 SMNVEV (reference sequence). This CDR3 contains 20 residues. V lost 4 bases, J lost 4 bases, and 21 bases stayed unmatched. CDR3: CASSSTRPTGVVGLNQPQHF. The CDR3 bases are TGTGCCAGCAGTTCAACCCGCCCGACAGGGGTTGTGGGGTTAAATCAGCCCCAGCATTTT.

DNA of the CDR3: TGTGCCAGCAGCAATGGACAGTACAATGAGCGTGAGCAGTTCTTC. It specifies CASSNGQYNEREQFF. The chain recombines TRBV7-9 with TRBJ2-1; D may be TRBD1 (6 bases). The V and J ends lost 5 bases and 9 bases respectively, with 20 bases between them. This CDR3 is built from 15 residues. Germline V lookup: CDR1 SEHNR, CDR2 FQNEAQ (reference sequence).

This chain links TRBV5-5 with TRBJ2-5, with D possibly TRBD1 on 5 matching bases. Between the trimmed V and J ends, which lost 1 base and 5 bases, there was a span of 9 bases. This CDR3 has 13 amino acids. Germline V lookup: CDR1 SGHKS, CDR2 YYEKEE (reference sequence). This CDR3 is CASSLRGGETQYF. CDR3 sequence (DNA): TGTGCCAGCAGCTTGAGGGGTGGGGAGACCCAGTACTTC.

V usage is TRBV2 and J usage is TRBJ1-6; TRBD1 might be the D (6 bases). CDR1 and CDR2 (germline): SNHLY, FYNNEI. The CDR3 extends over 16 amino acids. The ends were cut back, 1 base at V and 10 bases at J, with 17 bases in the middle. DNA for the CDR3: TGTGCCAGCAGTGAAGGGACAGCTTACCCAGAATCACCCCTCCACTTT. This gives the protein CASSEGTAYPESPLHF.

This clone ranks as medium-sized. The V and J genes are TRBV6-1 and TRBJ2-2, with D possibly being TRBD2 (5 bases). The CDR3 contains 14 residues. From germline, CDR1 is MNHNS and CDR2 SASEGT. V gave up 4 bases and J gave up 7 bases, with 13 bases separating them. The CDR3 here is CASSGDYSVGELFF. The CDR3 DNA reads as TGTGCCAGCAGTGGAGACTACTCGGTCGGGGAGCTGTTTTTT.

The rearrangement links TRBV6-1 to TRBJ1-1, with D uncertain. Germline assignment: CDR1 MNHNS and CDR2 SASEGT. This CDR3 is built from 14 residues. The V end lost 2 bases, the J end lost 2 bases, and 9 bases lay between the germline ends. CDR3 DNA sequence: TGTGCCAGCAGTGAATTGGGATCAAACACTGAAGCTTTCTTT. It specifies CASSELGSNTEAFF.

The table lists this clone with a count of one. This chain joins TRBV4-1 and TRBJ2-1; TRBD2 agrees at 10 bases. The germline gives CDR1 MGHRA, CDR2 YSYEKL. This CDR3 has 19 residues. V lost 1 base, J lost 0 bases, and 9 bases stayed unmatched. CDR3 protein: CASSQGLAGTPGSYNEQFF. The CDR3 DNA follows: TGCGCCAGCAGCCAAGGACTAGCGGGCACTCCGGGCTCCTACAATGAGCAGTTCTTC.

This chain connects TRBV5-1 to TRBJ1-1, with D hard to call. Per the germline V gene, CDR1 is SGHRS and CDR2 is YFSETQ. The CDR3 length is 13 residues. Trimming removed 0 bases at V and 5 bases at J, with 8 bases between. The CDR3 protein is CASSLEGGTEAFF. In DNA form, the CDR3 reads TGCGCCAGCAGCTTGGAGGGAGGGACTGAAGCTTTCTTT.

The chain carries TRBV28 and TRBJ2-7; perhaps TRBD2 as D (5 bases). The germline V and J ends were trimmed by 7 bases and 6 bases, with 13 bases remaining between them. Germline CDR1 is MDHEN and CDR2 is SYDVKM. The CDR3 sequence is 12 residues long. The CDR3 here is CASNKGLSEQYF. CDR3 nucleotides: TGTGCCAGCAATAAAGGACTTTCCGAGCAGTACTTC. The variable domain in full, completed from reference TRBV28 and TRBJ2-7, reads DVKVTQSSRYLVKRTGEKVFLECVQDMDHENMFWYRQDPGLGLRLIYFSYDVKMKEKGDIPEGYSVSREKKERFSLILESASTNQTSMYLCASNKGLSEQYFGPGTRLTVT.

V usage is TRBV27 and J usage is TRBJ2-1, with D perhaps matching TRBD1 or TRBD2 (6 bases each). CDR3 size: 14 residues. CDR1 and CDR2 (germline): MNHEY, SMNVEV (reference sequence). V was trimmed by 5 bases and J by 13 bases, leaving 21 bases between them. The CDR3 region is CASSPGAGPSIQFF. DNA of the CDR3: TGTGCCAGCAGTCCAGGGGCGGGACCTTCTATACAGTTCTTC.

This sequence joins TRBV29-1 and TRBJ1-5, with D maybe TRBD1 (5 bases). The CDR3 spans 12 residues. Germline V gives CDR1 SQVTM, CDR2 ANQGSEA. V dropped 7 bases and J dropped 4 bases, with 11 bases sitting between them. CDR3 region: CSAQGGNQPQHF. DNA of the CDR3: TGCAGCGCCCAGGGAGGTAATCAGCCCCAGCATTTT.

The genes are TRBV12-5 and TRBJ2-3; possible D gene TRBD1, 7 bases. Trimming took 0 bases from V and 0 from J, leaving 16 bases between them. The CDR3 is 18 amino acids. Per the germline V gene, CDR1 is LGHNT and CDR2 is FRNRAP. DNA of the CDR3: TGTGCTAGTGGTTTGGTACTGACAGGGAGGACTAGCACAGATACGCAGTATTTT. Translated, it gives CASGLVLTGRTSTDTQYF.

The V call is TRBV28, the J call TRBJ2-1; D may be TRBD2 (6 bases). Germline V gives CDR1 MDHEN, CDR2 SYDVKM. The CDR3 spans 15 residues. V was cut by 6 bases and J by 7 bases, with 19 bases left in between. CDR3: CASRRAAGKYNEQFF. The DNA for the CDR3 is TGTGCCAGCAGACGAGCCGCGGGAAAGTATAATGAGCAGTTCTTC.

The CDR3 spells CASSSHRDRVCSGANVLTF. The DNA of the CDR3 is TGTGCCAGCAGCTCACACCGGGACAGGGTATGCTCAGGGGCCAACGTCCTGACTTTC. The J gene is TRBJ2-6, the V gene TRBV11-3; 9 bases match TRBD1. Germline V gives CDR1 SGHNT, CDR2 YENEEA. The CDR3 contains 19 residues. J gave up 4 bases and V 4 bases, and 14 bases lay outside the gene matches.

This clone was observed a single time. V gene TRBV4-1 combines with J gene TRBJ2-1; 10 bases match TRBD2. The ends lost 0 bases at V and 4 bases at J; junction bases unmatched: 3. Germline V lookup: CDR1 MGHRA, CDR2 YSYEKL. This CDR3 contains 16 residues. The chain's CDR3 is CASSQEELAGYNEQFF. As DNA, the CDR3 is TGCGCCAGCAGCCAAGAGGAACTAGCGGGATACAATGAGCAGTTCTTC.

CDR3 sequence: CASSNSNQPQHF. CDR3 DNA sequence: TGTGCCAGCAGTAATAGCAATCAGCCCCAGCATTTT. This chain joins TRBV28 and TRBJ1-5; D is uncertain. This CDR3 region has 12 residues. V was cut by 5 bases and J by 0 bases, with 2 bases left in between. Germline CDR1 reads MDHEN; CDR2 reads SYDVKM.

The chain is built from TRBV15 and TRBJ2-1; D may be TRBD2 (7 bases). The germline V and J ends were trimmed by 1 base and 4 bases, with 11 bases remaining between them. This CDR3 is built from 15 residues. Germline V gene lookup returns CDR1 LNHNV and CDR2 YYDKDF (reference sequence). CDR3 in amino acids: CATSRAGGPYNEQFF. The CDR3 region has the DNA TGTGCCACCAGCAGAGCCGGGGGGCCTTACAATGAGCAGTTCTTC.

The count of this clone is one. The chain is built from TRBV28 and TRBJ2-7, with D possibly being TRBD1 (5 bases). Germline V gene data show CDR1 as MDHEN and CDR2 as SYDVKM. The CDR3 runs 14 residues. Trimming shortened V by 2 bases and J by 7 bases, and 15 bases separated the two germline ends. In DNA form, the CDR3 reads TGTGCCAGCAGTTTAGCTTCAGGGATGGAAGAGCAGTACTTC. This encodes CASSLASGMEEQYF.

The rearrangement links TRBV10-1 to TRBJ2-3; 7 nucleotides match TRBD2. CDR1 is WNHNN and CDR2 is SYGVQD in the germline V gene (reference sequence). This CDR3 is 16 amino acids long. J lost 4 bases, V lost 2 bases, and 9 bases had no gene match. CDR3 nucleotide sequence: TGCGCCAGCAGTGAGACCCCAACTAGCGCGGCAGATACGCAGTATTTT. Translating it yields CASSETPTSAADTQYF.

Only one count was recorded for this clone. The chain employs TRBV28 and TRBJ2-7; D is possibly TRBD1 (7 bases). The CDR3 runs to 18 residues. Trimming pared 4 bases from V and 0 bases from J, leaving 22 bases between. CDR1 is MDHEN, CDR2 SYDVKM, per germline. As DNA, the CDR3 is TGTGCCAGCAGTTACGAAAATGCAATGGAGGGGGCCTCCTACGAGCAGTACTTC. Protein product: CASSYENAMEGASYEQYF.